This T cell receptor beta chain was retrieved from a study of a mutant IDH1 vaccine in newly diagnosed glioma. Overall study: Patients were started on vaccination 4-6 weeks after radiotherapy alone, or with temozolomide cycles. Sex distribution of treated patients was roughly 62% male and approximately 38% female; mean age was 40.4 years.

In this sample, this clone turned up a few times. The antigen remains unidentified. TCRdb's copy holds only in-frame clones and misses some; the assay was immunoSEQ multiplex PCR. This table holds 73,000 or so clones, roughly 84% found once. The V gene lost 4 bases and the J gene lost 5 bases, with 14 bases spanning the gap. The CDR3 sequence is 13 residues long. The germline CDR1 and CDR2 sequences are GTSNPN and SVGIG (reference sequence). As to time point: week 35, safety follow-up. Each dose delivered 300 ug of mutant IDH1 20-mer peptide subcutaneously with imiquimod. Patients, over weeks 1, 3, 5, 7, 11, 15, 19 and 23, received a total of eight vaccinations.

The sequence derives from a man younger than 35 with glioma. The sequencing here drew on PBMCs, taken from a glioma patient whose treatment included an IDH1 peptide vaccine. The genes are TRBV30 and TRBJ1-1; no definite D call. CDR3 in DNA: TGTGCCTGGAACCTGGGAGGGAGTACTGAAGCTTTCTTT. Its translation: CAWNLGGSTEAFF.